What follows are 26 T cell receptor beta chains derived from one specimen sequenced in a study of blood T cells in healthy people across ages. A second PCR of about 7 to 12 cycles used a sample-barcoded 5' primer and a J-beta primer mix. Via MiXCR, TCRdb re-called the 5' RACE reads, giving one row per CDR3 protein. Of hundreds of thousands of distinct CDR3 sequences in the sample, more than 25% were seen once. The source material was blood. The source is a woman of 80 years or more in good health.

Points on this clonotype: Relative to the germline gene, one junction end is altered; a read error may explain this. The chain has TRBV12-3 or TRBV12-4 and TRBJ2-3, with D perhaps given as TRBD1 or TRBD2 (6 bases each). The CDR3 is 16 residues long. DNA for the CDR3: TGTGCCAGCAGTTTGGGAACTAGAGGGAGGACAGATATGCAGTATTTT. Its translation: CASSLGTRGRTDMQYF.

The chain links TRBV5-1 to TRBJ2-6; D remains ambiguous. The CDR3 runs 16 residues. CDR1 is SGHRS, CDR2 YFSETQ, per germline. V shed 5 bases and J shed 0 bases, with 12 bases lying between them. CDR3 in DNA: TGCGCCAGCAGAATCGACATCTCCTCTGGGGCCAACGTCCTGACTTTC. Amino acids: CASRIDISSGANVLTF.

The rearrangement joins TRBV20-1 to TRBJ2-5; D perhaps matches TRBD2 (6 bases). Per the germline V gene, CDR1 is DFQATT and CDR2 is SNEGSKA (reference sequence). This CDR3 region has 14 residues. Trimming took 5 bases from V and 3 from J, leaving 16 bases between them. CDR3 loop: CSASRGTGEETQYF. CDR3 sequence (DNA): TGCAGTGCTTCCCGTGGGACGGGAGAAGAGACCCAGTACTTC.

This clonotype was counted at least ten times. This sequence joins TRBV11-2 and TRBJ2-5; D uncertain. This CDR3 spans 15 amino acids. V was pared by 1 base and J by 5 bases, with 14 bases between. Germline CDR1 SGHAT, CDR2 FQNNGV. CDR3: CASSLAPSHGETQYF. Here the CDR3 DNA reads TGTGCCAGCAGCTTAGCTCCCTCACACGGGGAGACCCAGTACTTC.

This clonotype showed up many times. The chain recombines TRBV7-2 with TRBJ2-1; the D gene could be TRBD1 or TRBD2 (6 bases each). Germline CDR1 SGHTA, CDR2 FQGNSA. The CDR3 is 16 residues long. Trimming took off 0 bases at V and 8 bases at J, with 17 bases between the two ends. The CDR3 DNA sequence: TGTGCCAGCAGCTTAGCGACGGGGGCGGTCGGGGATGAGCAGTTCTTC. Amino acid sequence: CASSLATGAVGDEQFF.

Ten or more counts support this clonotype. The chain employs TRBV7-8 and TRBJ2-5; 8 bases fit TRBD1. CDR1 is SGHVS and CDR2 is FQNEAQ in the germline V gene. This CDR3 has 14 residues. V lost 2 bases and J lost 9; bases outside the gene matches: 8. CDR3 sequence (DNA): TGTGCCAGCAGCTTAACTTCGACAGGGGTGTCCCAGTACTTC. It translates to CASSLTSTGVSQYF.

There are many counts of this clonotype. CDR3 nucleotides: TGTGCCAGCAGCTTAGCGGGACAGGGGGTCACAGATACGCAGTATTTT. Amino acids: CASSLAGQGVTDTQYF. The genes are TRBV7-8 and TRBJ2-3, with 11 bases fitting TRBD1. Trimming at V came to 0 bases and at J to 2 bases, leaving 1 base not matched to a gene. The V gene's germline CDR1 is SGHVS and CDR2 FQNEAQ. The CDR3 loop spans 16 amino acids.

The J gene is TRBJ1-6, the V gene TRBV15; D ambiguous. V lost 0 bases and J 7 bases, leaving 19 bases between the germline ends. The germline gives CDR1 LNHNV, CDR2 YYDKDF (reference sequence). The CDR3 is made up of 18 amino acids. CDR3 protein: CATSRERGSAQANSPLHF. CDR3 nucleotides: TGTGCCACCAGCAGAGAACGTGGGTCCGCGCAGGCAAATTCACCCCTCCACTTT.

The chain joins TRBV29-1 to TRBJ2-5; TRBD1 aligns across 7 bases. This CDR3 is 12 amino acids long. Losses at the gene ends were 4 bases for V and 4 bases for J; bases not matched to a gene: 3. Germline V gene lookup returns CDR1 SQVTM and CDR2 ANQGSEA. DNA for the CDR3: TGCAGCGTTGTTCAGGGGGTAGAGACCCAGTACTTC. It specifies CSVVQGVETQYF. The full variable domain, its missing parts supplied by reference TRBV29-1 and TRBJ2-5, is SAVISQKPSRDICQRGTSLTIQCQVDSQVTMMFWYRQQPGQSLTLIATANQGSEATYESGFVIDKFPISRPNLTFSTLTVSNMSPEDSSIYLCSVVQGVETQYFGPGTRLLVL.

There are a few counts of this clonotype. This could be a read error, since a much larger clone is one nucleotide away. The chain uses TRBV5-1 and TRBJ2-4, with D perhaps TRBD1 (6 bases). The ends were cut back, 4 bases at V and 2 bases at J, with 19 bases in the middle. This CDR3 has 17 amino acids. Germline CDR1 is SGHRS and CDR2 is YFSETQ. CDR3 sequence: CASSRDASGVTKNIQYF. The DNA of the CDR3 is TGCGCCAGCAGCAGGGACGCCTCAGGGGTTACCAAAAACATTCAGTACTTC.

This clonotype was seen ten or more times. This sequence joins TRBV7-9 and TRBJ1-1; no clear D. This CDR3 has 12 residues. V was shortened by 5 bases and J by 5 bases, with 9 bases between the two germline ends. The germline V gene encodes CDR1 SEHNR and CDR2 FQNEAQ (reference sequence). DNA of the CDR3: TGTGCCAGCAGCCTCGGCAGGACTGAAGCTTTCTTT. Residues: CASSLGRTEAFF.

This clonotype was found many times. The chain uses TRBV5-4 and TRBJ2-7; D is perhaps TRBD1 (5 bases). With 0 bases removed from V and 3 bases from J, the gap between germline ends came to 13 bases. The CDR3 spans 15 residues. In germline, CDR1 is SGHNT, CDR2 YYREEE (reference sequence). The CDR3 protein is CASSLEVGVSYEQYF. CDR3 nucleotide sequence: TGTGCCAGCAGCTTGGAGGTAGGGGTGAGCTACGAGCAGTACTTC.

As for this clonotype: A read error may be the cause here, since a much bigger clone is one base away. The gene calls are TRBV6-6 and TRBJ2-5; 8 bases match TRBD2. The CDR3 loop spans 13 amino acids. Germline CDR1 reads MNHNY; CDR2 reads SVGAGI (reference sequence). The junction had 10 bases not matched to a gene; V was cut back by 5 bases and J by 11 bases. The CDR3 nucleotides read TGTGCCAGCAGTGGGACTAGGGTGAATGAGCAGTACTTC. It yields the protein CASSGTRVNEQYF.

This clonotype was observed at least ten times. The chain couples TRBV6-2 or TRBV6-3 to TRBJ1-2; 7 bases match TRBD1. Germline V CDR1 and CDR2: MNHEY, SVGEGT. The V and J ends lost 3 bases and 6 bases, in that order; junction bases with no gene match: 13. The CDR3 runs 16 residues. CDR3 region: CASSYSDRRSGNGYTF. The CDR3 region has the DNA TGTGCCAGCAGTTATTCGGACAGGCGGAGTGGAAATGGCTACACCTTC.

This clonotype was picked up many times. The chain links TRBV6-5 to TRBJ1-2; D gene unclear. CDR1 is MNHEY, CDR2 SVGAGI, per germline. Trimming removed 5 bases from V and 0 bases from J, with 13 bases in between. This CDR3 contains 15 residues. The CDR3 reads CASSPSWSTNYGYTF. The CDR3 region has the DNA TGTGCCAGCAGTCCAAGCTGGTCGACTAACTATGGCTACACCTTC.

The table lists this clonotype with many counts. The chain combines TRBV7-2 with TRBJ2-1; D might be TRBD1 (5 bases). Looked up from germline, CDR1 is SGHTA and CDR2 is FQGNSA. The CDR3 runs to 16 residues. Trimming cost V 6 bases and J 2 bases, with 17 bases left between them. Here the CDR3 reads CASSSGWSLTYNEQFF. CDR3 coding DNA: TGTGCCAGCAGTTCAGGGTGGTCCCTCACCTACAATGAGCAGTTCTTC.

On this clonotype itself: A much larger clone is a single base away; this may be a read error. The chain combines TRBV5-5 with TRBJ1-2; D is undetermined. V was shortened by 1 base and J by 2 bases, with 9 bases between the two germline ends. From germline, CDR1 is SGHKS and CDR2 YYEKEE (reference sequence). This CDR3 is built from 14 residues. The CDR3, as DNA: TGTGCCAGCAGCTTGTGGTCGGTAAACTATGGCTACACCTTC. The encoded protein is CASSLWSVNYGYTF.

This clonotype came up many times. V usage is TRBV20-1 and J usage is TRBJ2-5, with a tentative D call TRBD1 (5 bases). From germline, CDR1 is DFQATT and CDR2 SNEGSKA (reference sequence). Trimming left V 5 bases short and J 3 bases short, with 16 bases between. This CDR3 has 14 amino acids. CDR3 sequence reads: CSAETPTVKETQYF. CDR3 bases: TGCAGTGCTGAGACGCCGACAGTCAAAGAGACCCAGTACTTC.

For this clonotype: A much larger clone is a single base away; this may be a read error. V and J are TRBV12-3 or TRBV12-4 and TRBJ2-1; TRBD2 matches 9 bases. The CDR3 consists of 16 residues. CDR3 in DNA: TGTGCCAGCAGTAGCCGGCGGACTAGCGAGTTGAATGGGCAGTTCTTC. Its protein is CASSSRRTSELNGQFF.

A note on this clonotype: A junction boundary mismatches the germline segment, possibly from a read error. The CDR3 DNA reads TGTAGCGTGGCGAAGACAGTGAACACTGAAGCTTTCTTT. Protein sequence: CSVAKTVNTEAFF. The rearrangement joins TRBV29-1 to TRBJ1-1; the D gene is possibly TRBD1 (5 bases). CDR3 length equals 13 residues. CDR1 is SQVTM and CDR2 is ANQGSEA in the germline V gene.

This clonotype was detected ten times or more. The J gene is TRBJ2-3, the V gene TRBV20-1; D may be TRBD2 (5 bases). Germline V gene data show CDR1 as DFQATT and CDR2 as SNEGSKA (reference sequence). Trimming took 0 bases from V and 1 from J, leaving 20 bases between them. CDR3 length: 18 residues. CDR3 DNA: TGCAGTGCTAGAGAGAGAGATTTCGGAGGACCCCGCACAGATACGCAGTATTTT. Translating gives CSARERDFGGPRTDTQYF.

In its sample, this clonotype was seen many times. The rearrangement uses TRBV6-2 or TRBV6-3 and TRBJ2-1; 9 bases align to TRBD2. The germline gives CDR1 MNHEY, CDR2 SVGEGT. V was pared by 5 bases and J by 2 bases, with 4 bases of the junction left unmatched. The length of the CDR3 is 15 residues. In DNA form, the CDR3 reads TGTGCCAGCAGTAAACTAGCGGGCCCCTACAATGAGCAGTTCTTC. Its translation: CASSKLAGPYNEQFF.

This chain connects TRBV27 to TRBJ2-1; a possible D gene is TRBD2 (6 bases). The CDR3 is made up of 16 amino acids. Germline loops: CDR1 MNHEY, CDR2 SMNVEV (reference sequence). Trimming took off 4 bases at V and 1 base at J, with 14 bases between the two ends. CDR3 in DNA: TGTGCCAGCAGTTATATAACGGGGACTTCCTACAATGAGCAGTTCTTC. Translation: CASSYITGTSYNEQFF.

The V call is TRBV21-1, the J call TRBJ2-3. TRBV21-1 is given as a pseudogene. The CDR3 spans 14 residues. The CDR3 coding sequence is TGTGCCAGCAGCAGGTTGCAGGTCGGGGATACGCAGTATTTT. Translation: CASSRLQVGDTQYF.

The sample holds many counts of this clonotype. The chain has TRBV20-1 and TRBJ2-3; possibly TRBD1 or TRBD2 for D (5 bases each). The V end lost 1 base, the J end lost 2 bases, and 13 bases lay between the germline ends. Germline V gene lookup returns CDR1 DFQATT and CDR2 SNEGSKA (reference sequence). The CDR3 spans 15 residues. The CDR3 coding sequence is TGCAGTGCTAGAGTGTCGGGGCACCACACAGATACGCAGTATTTT. Translating it yields CSARVSGHHTDTQYF.

The chain uses TRBV27 and TRBJ2-1, with D perhaps matching TRBD1 or TRBD2 (5 bases each). In germline, CDR1 is MNHEY, CDR2 SMNVEV (reference sequence). The V gene lost 7 bases and the J gene lost 4 bases, with 14 bases spanning the gap. The CDR3 is 14 residues long. CDR3 region: CASTRDDHYNEQFF. CDR3 bases: TGTGCCAGCACCAGGGACGACCATTACAATGAGCAGTTCTTC.